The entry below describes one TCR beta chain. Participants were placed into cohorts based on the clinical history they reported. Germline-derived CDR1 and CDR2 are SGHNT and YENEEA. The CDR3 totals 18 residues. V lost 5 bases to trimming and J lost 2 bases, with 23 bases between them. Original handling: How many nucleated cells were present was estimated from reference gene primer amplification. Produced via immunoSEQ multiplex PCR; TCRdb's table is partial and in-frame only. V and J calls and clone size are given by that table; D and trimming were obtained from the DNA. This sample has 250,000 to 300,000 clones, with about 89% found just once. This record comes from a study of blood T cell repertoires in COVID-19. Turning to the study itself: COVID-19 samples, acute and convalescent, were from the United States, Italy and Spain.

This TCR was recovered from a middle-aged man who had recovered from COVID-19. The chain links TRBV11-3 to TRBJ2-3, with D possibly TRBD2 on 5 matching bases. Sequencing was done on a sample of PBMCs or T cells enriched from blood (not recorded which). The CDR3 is CASSGPRFGLEYTDTQYF. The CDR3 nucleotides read TGTGCCAGCAGCGGCCCGCGTTTTGGACTGGAATACACAGATACGCAGTATTTT.